Included here is one T cell receptor (beta chain) sequence, with context. The method was immunoSEQ multiplex PCR; TCRdb's version includes in-frame clones alone and lacks a portion of them. The sample shows 200,000 to 250,000 clones, 85% to 90% of them seen only once. This specimen comes from a study of blood T cell repertoires in COVID-19. Looking at the study overall: Specimens from acute and convalescent COVID-19 originated in the United States, Italy and Spain.

The CDR3 consists of 14 residues. Germline CDR1 reads SGHTA; CDR2 reads FQGNSA. V dropped 5 bases and J dropped 4 bases, with 12 bases sitting between them. The rearrangement links TRBV7-2 to TRBJ2-1, with a possible D match to TRBD2 (6 bases). The source is a man aged 30-40 years with COVID-19, enrolled during active disease. The specimen sequenced was peripheral blood. The CDR3 protein is CASSARLVYNEQFF. The CDR3 nucleotides are TGTGCCAGCAGCGCCCGACTAGTTTACAATGAGCAGTTCTTC.